This T cell receptor beta chain was recorded in a study of shared clonotypes between healthy human individuals. Generated by immunoSEQ multiplex PCR, the TCRdb table keeps only in-frame clones and is missing some. The sample consists of about 380,000 clones, around 96% of them appearing once. The germline gives CDR1 SGHDT, CDR2 YYEEEE. V gave up 0 bases and J gave up 2 bases, with 9 bases separating them. This CDR3 spans 14 amino acids. This clonotype originated in a man aged 25 to 45 in good health. The V and J genes are TRBV5-6 and TRBJ2-7; no firm D call. Material for sequencing was memory CD8+ T cells sorted from blood. Indicated subset: CD45RO+ cells pooled with CCR7-negative TemRA cells. The CDR3 protein is CASSLDSRTYEQYF. The CDR3 DNA follows: TGTGCCAGCAGCTTGGACTCCCGAACCTACGAGCAGTACTTC.